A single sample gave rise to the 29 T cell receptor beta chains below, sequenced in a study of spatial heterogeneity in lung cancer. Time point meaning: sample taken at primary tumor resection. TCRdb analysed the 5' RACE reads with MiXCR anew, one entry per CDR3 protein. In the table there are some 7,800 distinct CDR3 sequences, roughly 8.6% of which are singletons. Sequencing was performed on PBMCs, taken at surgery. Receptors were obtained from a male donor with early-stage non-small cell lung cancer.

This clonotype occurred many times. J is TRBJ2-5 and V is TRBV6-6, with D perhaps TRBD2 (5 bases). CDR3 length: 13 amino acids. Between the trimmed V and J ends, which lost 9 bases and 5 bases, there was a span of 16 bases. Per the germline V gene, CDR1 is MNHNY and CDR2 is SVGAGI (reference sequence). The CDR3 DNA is TGTGCCAGTCACCCGGGCGAGGGCGAGACCCAGTACTTC. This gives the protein CASHPGEGETQYF.

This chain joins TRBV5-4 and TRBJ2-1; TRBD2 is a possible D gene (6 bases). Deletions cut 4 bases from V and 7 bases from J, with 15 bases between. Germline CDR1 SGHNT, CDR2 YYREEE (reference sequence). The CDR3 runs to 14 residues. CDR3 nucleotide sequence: TGTGCCAGCAGCCTGGGACTCGTAATAAATGAGCAGTTCTTC. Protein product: CASSLGLVINEQFF.

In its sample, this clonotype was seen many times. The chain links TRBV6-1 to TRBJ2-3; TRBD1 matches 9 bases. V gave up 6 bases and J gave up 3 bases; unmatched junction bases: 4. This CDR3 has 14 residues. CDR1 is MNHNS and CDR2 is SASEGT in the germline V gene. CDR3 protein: CASRIQGATDTQYF. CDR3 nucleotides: TGTGCCAGCAGAATACAGGGGGCGACAGATACGCAGTATTTT.

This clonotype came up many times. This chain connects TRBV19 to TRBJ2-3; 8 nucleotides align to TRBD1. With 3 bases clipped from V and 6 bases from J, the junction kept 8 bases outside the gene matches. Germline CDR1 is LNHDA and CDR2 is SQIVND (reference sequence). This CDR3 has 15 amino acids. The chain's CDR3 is CASSMGQGARDTQYF. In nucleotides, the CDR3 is TGTGCCAGTAGTATGGGGCAGGGGGCGAGGGATACGCAGTATTTT.

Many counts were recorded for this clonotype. Here the CDR3 DNA reads TGTGCCAGTAGTATTATGCCGGACGCCTACGAGCAGTACTTC. Encoded protein: CASSIMPDAYEQYF. The chain joins TRBV19 to TRBJ2-7; D not resolved. The V end lost 3 bases, the J end lost 2 bases, and 11 bases lay between the germline ends. The CDR3 length is 14 residues. CDR1 and CDR2 from the germline V gene are LNHDA and SQIVND (reference sequence).

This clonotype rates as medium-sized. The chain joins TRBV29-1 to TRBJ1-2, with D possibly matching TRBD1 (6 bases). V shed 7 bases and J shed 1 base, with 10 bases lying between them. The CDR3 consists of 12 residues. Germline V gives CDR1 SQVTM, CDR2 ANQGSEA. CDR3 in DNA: TGCAGCGCTGGACAGTTTAACTATGGCTACACCTTC. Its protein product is CSAGQFNYGYTF. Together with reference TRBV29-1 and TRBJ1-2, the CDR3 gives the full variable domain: SAVISQKPSRDICQRGTSLTIQCQVDSQVTMMFWYRQQPGQSLTLIATANQGSEATYESGFVIDKFPISRPNLTFSTLTVSNMSPEDSSIYLCSAGQFNYGYTFGSGTRLTVV.

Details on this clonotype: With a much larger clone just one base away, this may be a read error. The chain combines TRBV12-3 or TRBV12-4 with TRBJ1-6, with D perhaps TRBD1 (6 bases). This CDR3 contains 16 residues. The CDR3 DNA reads TGTACCAGCAGTTTAGAGGACAGCACCTATAATTCACCCCTCCACTTT. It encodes CTSSLEDSTYNSPLHF.

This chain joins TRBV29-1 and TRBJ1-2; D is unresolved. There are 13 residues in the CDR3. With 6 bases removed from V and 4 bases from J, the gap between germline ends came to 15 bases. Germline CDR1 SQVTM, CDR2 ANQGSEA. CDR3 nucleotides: TGCAGCGTCGCTATGGTGGAAGGCTATGGCTACACCTTC. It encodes CSVAMVEGYGYTF. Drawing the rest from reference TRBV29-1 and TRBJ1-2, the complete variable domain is SAVISQKPSRDICQRGTSLTIQCQVDSQVTMMFWYRQQPGQSLTLIATANQGSEATYESGFVIDKFPISRPNLTFSTLTVSNMSPEDSSIYLCSVAMVEGYGYTFGSGTRLTVV.

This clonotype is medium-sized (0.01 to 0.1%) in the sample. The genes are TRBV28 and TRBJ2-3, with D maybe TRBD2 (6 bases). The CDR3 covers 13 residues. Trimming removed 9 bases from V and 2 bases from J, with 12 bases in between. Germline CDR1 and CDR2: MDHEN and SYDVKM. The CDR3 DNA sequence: TGTGCCAGTTCGCTAGCGTTCACAGATACGCAGTATTTT. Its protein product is CASSLAFTDTQYF. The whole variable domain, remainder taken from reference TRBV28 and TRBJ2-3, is DVKVTQSSRYLVKRTGEKVFLECVQDMDHENMFWYRQDPGLGLRLIYFSYDVKMKEKGDIPEGYSVSREKKERFSLILESASTNQTSMYLCASSLAFTDTQYFGPGTRLTVL.

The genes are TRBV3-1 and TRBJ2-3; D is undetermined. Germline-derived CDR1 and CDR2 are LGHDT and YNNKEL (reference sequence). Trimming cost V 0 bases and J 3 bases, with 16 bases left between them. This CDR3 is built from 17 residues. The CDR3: CASSQDLEENPTDTQYF. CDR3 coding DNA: TGTGCCAGCAGCCAAGATTTAGAGGAAAATCCTACAGATACGCAGTATTTT.

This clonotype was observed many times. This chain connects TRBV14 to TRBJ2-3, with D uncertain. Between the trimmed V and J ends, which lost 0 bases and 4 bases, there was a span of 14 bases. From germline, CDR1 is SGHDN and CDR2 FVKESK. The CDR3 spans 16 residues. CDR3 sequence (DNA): TGTGCCAGCAGCCAAGATTTGTGGGATACGGCAGATACGCAGTATTTT. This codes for CASSQDLWDTADTQYF.

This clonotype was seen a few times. The CDR3 spells CASSGRDQPQHF. CDR3 bases: TGTGCCAGTAGTGGGAGAGATCAGCCCCAGCATTTT. The chain uses TRBV19 and TRBJ1-5; D call uncertain. Germline values: CDR1 LNHDA, CDR2 SQIVND (reference sequence). V dropped 5 bases and J dropped 5 bases, with 7 bases sitting between them. The CDR3 contains 12 residues. Looking up the rest from reference TRBV19 and TRBJ1-5 gives the full variable domain: DGGITQSPKYLFRKEGQNVTLSCEQNLNHDAMYWYRQDPGQGLRLIYYSQIVNDFQKGDIAEGYSVSREKKESFPLTVTSAQKNPTAFYLCASSGRDQPQHFGDGTRLSIL.

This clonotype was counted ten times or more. The chain's CDR3 is CAISEYRDPLRKQYF. The CDR3 coding sequence is TGTGCCATCAGTGAGTACAGGGACCCCCTGAGAAAGCAGTACTTC. This chain uses TRBV10-3 with TRBJ2-7; the D gene is possibly TRBD1 (6 bases). Trimming removed 1 base at V and 8 bases at J, with 18 bases between. CDR1 and CDR2 from the germline V gene are ENHRY and SYGVKD. The CDR3 runs 15 residues.

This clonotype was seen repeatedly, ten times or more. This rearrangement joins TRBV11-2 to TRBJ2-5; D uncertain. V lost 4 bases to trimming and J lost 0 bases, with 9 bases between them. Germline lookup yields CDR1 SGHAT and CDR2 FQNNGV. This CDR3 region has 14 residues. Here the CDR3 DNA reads TGTGCCAGCAGCTCCGACTGGGACCAAGAGACCCAGTACTTC. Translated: CASSSDWDQETQYF.

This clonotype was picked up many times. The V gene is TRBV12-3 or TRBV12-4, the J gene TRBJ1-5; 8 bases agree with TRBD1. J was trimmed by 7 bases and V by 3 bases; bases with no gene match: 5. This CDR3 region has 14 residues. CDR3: CASSLTGAGQPQHF. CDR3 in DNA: TGTGCCAGCAGTTTGACAGGGGCAGGCCAGCCCCAGCATTTT.

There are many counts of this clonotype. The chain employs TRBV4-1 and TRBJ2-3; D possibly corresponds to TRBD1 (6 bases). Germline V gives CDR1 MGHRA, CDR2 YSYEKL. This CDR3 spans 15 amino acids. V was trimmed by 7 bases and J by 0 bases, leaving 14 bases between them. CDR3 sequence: CASNPLTGSTDTQYF. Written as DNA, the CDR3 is TGCGCCAGCAATCCGTTAACAGGGAGCACAGATACGCAGTATTTT.

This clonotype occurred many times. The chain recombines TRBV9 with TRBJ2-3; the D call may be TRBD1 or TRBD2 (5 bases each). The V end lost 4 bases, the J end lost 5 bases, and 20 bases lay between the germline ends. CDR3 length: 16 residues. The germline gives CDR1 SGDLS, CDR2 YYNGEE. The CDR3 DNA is TGTGCCAGCAGCCCAGAGGGCGACAGCCTCGTAGATACGCAGTATTTT. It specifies CASSPEGDSLVDTQYF.

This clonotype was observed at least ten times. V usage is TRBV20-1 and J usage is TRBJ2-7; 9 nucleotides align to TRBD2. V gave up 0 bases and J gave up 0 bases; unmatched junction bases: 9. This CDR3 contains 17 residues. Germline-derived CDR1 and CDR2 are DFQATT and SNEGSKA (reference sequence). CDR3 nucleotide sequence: TGCAGTGCTAGAGATATTTTGGGTAGCGGGAGCTCCTACGAGCAGTACTTC. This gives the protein CSARDILGSGSSYEQYF.

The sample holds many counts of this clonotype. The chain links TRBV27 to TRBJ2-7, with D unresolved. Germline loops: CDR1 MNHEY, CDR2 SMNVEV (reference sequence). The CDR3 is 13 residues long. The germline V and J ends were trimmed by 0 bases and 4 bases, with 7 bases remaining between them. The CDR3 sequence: CASSLSWGYEQYF. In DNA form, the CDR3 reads TGTGCCAGCAGTTTATCGTGGGGTTACGAGCAGTACTTC.

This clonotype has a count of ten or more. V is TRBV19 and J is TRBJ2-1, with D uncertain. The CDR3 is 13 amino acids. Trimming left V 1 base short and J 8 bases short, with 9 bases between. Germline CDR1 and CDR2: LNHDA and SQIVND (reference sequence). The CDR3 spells CASSIAPGYEQFF. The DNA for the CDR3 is TGTGCCAGTAGTATAGCCCCGGGCTATGAGCAGTTCTTC.

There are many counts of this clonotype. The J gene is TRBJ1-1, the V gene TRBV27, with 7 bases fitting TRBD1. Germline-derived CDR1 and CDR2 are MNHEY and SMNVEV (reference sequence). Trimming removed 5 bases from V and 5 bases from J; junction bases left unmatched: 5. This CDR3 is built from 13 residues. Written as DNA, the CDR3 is TGTGCCAGCAGTCGACAGGGAGGAACTGAAGCTTTCTTT. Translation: CASSRQGGTEAFF.

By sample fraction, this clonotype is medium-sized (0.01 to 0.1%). The chain's CDR3 is CASIGARMGTYEQYF. The DNA of the CDR3 is TGTGCCAGTATTGGGGCCAGAATGGGTACCTACGAGCAGTACTTC. The V and J genes are TRBV19 and TRBJ2-7; tentatively, D is TRBD1 (5 bases). The length of the CDR3 is 15 residues. CDR1 is LNHDA and CDR2 is SQIVND in the germline V gene (reference sequence). V was shortened by 7 bases and J by 2 bases, with 18 bases between the two germline ends.

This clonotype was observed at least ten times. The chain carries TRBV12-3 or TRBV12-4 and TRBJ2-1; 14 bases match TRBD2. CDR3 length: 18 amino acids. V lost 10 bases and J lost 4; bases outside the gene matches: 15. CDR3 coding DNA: TGTGCCACCCACGCTGGGACTAGCGGGAGAAATCGGTACAATGAGCAGTTCTTC. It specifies CATHAGTSGRNRYNEQFF.

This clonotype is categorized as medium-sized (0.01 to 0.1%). Written as DNA, the CDR3 is TGTGCCAGCACCATTAAGGGGGCCTCCTACGAGCAGTACTTC. This translates into CASTIKGASYEQYF. This chain connects TRBV12-3 or TRBV12-4 to TRBJ2-7, with 7 nucleotides matching TRBD1. V trimming: 7 bases; J trimming: 0 bases; junction bases outside the gene matches: 6. The CDR3 sequence is 14 residues long.

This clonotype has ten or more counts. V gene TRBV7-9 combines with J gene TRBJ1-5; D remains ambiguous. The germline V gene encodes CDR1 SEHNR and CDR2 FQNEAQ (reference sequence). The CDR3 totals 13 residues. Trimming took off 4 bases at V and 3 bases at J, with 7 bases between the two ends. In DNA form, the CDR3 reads TGTGCCAGCAGCTCAGGAAACAATCAGCCCCAGCATTTT. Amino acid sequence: CASSSGNNQPQHF. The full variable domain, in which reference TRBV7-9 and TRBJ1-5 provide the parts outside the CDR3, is DTGVSQNPRHKITKRGQNVTFRCDPISEHNRLYWYRQTLGQGPEFLTYFQNEAQLEKSRLLSDRFSAERPKGSFSTLEIQRTEQGDSAMYLCASSSGNNQPQHFGDGTRLSIL.

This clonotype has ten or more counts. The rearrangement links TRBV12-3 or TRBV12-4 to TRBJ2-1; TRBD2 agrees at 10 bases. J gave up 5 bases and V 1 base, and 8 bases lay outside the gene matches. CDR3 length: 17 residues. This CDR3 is CASSLGWGTSVNNEQFF. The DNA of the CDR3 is TGTGCCAGCAGTTTAGGGTGGGGGACTAGCGTCAACAATGAGCAGTTCTTC.

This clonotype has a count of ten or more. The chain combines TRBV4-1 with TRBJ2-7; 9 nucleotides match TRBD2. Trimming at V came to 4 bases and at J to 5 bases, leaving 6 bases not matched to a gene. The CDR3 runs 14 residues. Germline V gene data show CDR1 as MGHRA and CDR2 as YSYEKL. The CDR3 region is CASSRPAGGDEQYF. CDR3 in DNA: TGCGCCAGCAGCCGCCCAGCGGGAGGCGACGAGCAGTACTTC.

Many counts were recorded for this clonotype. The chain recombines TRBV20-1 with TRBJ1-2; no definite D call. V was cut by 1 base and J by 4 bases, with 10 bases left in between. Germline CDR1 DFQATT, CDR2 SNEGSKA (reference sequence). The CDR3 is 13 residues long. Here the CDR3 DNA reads TGCAGTGCTAGAGTACCGGTTTCCTATGGCTACACCTTC. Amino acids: CSARVPVSYGYTF.

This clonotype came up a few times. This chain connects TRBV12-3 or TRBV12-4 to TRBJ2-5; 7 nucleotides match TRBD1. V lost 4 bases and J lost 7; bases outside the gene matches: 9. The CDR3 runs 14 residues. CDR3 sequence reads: CASSSGQQALTQYF. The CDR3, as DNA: TGTGCCAGCAGTTCGGGACAGCAAGCCCTGACCCAGTACTTC.